This TCR beta chain was profiled in a study of cytomegalovirus exposure and HLA in healthy donors. Whole-study findings and limits: Generally TCR sequences proved uncommon, though certain public TCRs appeared in numerous donors. Specificity for CMV antigens was confirmed in vitro for three of the CMV-associated chains.

Comments on this clone: What it binds is unknown.

The CDR3 totals 17 residues. In germline, CDR1 is KGHSH, CDR2 LQKENI. Trimming removed 2 bases from V and 6 bases from J; junction bases left unmatched: 11. The donors belonged to the roughly 110-subject validation cohort, separate from the roughly 600-subject first cohort. TCRdb's table, derived via immunoSEQ multiplex PCR, lists solely in-frame clones and lacks some. This sample yields around 130,000 clones, of which about 90% are seen a single time; roughly 1.4% belongs to the top ten. Sequenced sample: PBMCs. The chain joins TRBV18 to TRBJ1-4; TRBD1 matches at 8 bases. The TCR comes from a man aged 25 to 40 in good health and CMV-seronegative. In DNA form, the CDR3 reads TGTGCCAGCTCACCAATCACGCCCGACAGGGGATATGAAAAACTGTTTTTT. This encodes CASSPITPDRGYEKLFF.